These 28 T cell receptor beta chains came from one sample sequenced in a study of prognosis after radiotherapy for stage I lung cancer. By two-round multiplex PCR, the TCR beta CDR3 was amplified from genomic DNA. Amplification during the initial PCR round employed primers specific to each TRBV and TRBJ gene. TCRdb independently ran MiXCR on the multiplex PCR reads; one entry per CDR3 protein. The table shows fewer than 30,000 distinct CDR3 sequences, with roughly 50% occurring only once. The input for sequencing was PBMCs, taken before or after stereotactic body radiation therapy (not recorded which). These receptors came from a donor aged 50 or older with non-small cell lung cancer.

V and J are TRBV11-2 and TRBJ2-7, with D possibly being TRBD2 (6 bases). Germline CDR1 reads SGHAT; CDR2 reads FQNNGV. Trimming took off 5 bases at V and 4 bases at J, with 15 bases between the two ends. The CDR3 length is 14 residues. The CDR3 reads CASSDSPGVYEQYF. CDR3 nucleotide sequence: TGTGCCAGCAGCGACAGTCCGGGAGTATACGAGCAGTACTTC.

This clonotype was recorded many times. The chain links TRBV5-1 to TRBJ1-1; the D is unclear. The CDR3 is 14 amino acids. CDR1 and CDR2 from the germline V gene are SGHRS and YFSETQ. The V end lost 0 bases, the J end lost 7 bases, and 13 bases lay between the germline ends. The CDR3 nucleotides read TGCGCCAGCAGCTTGGGGCGGGTGGCGAGTGAAGCTTTCTTT. Amino acids: CASSLGRVASEAFF.

V usage is TRBV12-3 or TRBV12-4 and J usage is TRBJ2-3; 11 nucleotides align to TRBD2. Trimming took 4 bases from V and 4 from J; bases not matched to a gene: 13. The CDR3 has 18 residues. In DNA, the CDR3 is TGTGCCAGCAGTTGGACTAGCGGGCGAAGAGGGAGCTCAGATACGCAGTATTTT. The encoded protein is CASSWTSGRRGSSDTQYF.

This clonotype appeared many times. This chain uses TRBV10-3 with TRBJ1-4; maybe TRBD1 (5 bases). The CDR3 spans 11 residues. V was pared by 8 bases and J by 7 bases, with 8 bases between. CDR1 is ENHRY, CDR2 SYGVKD, per germline. The CDR3 spells CAIGTGEKLFF. DNA of the CDR3: TGTGCCATCGGGACTGGTGAAAAACTGTTTTTT.

On this clonotype itself: This likely reflects a read error, since a far larger clone is one base away. CDR3 bases: TGTTCCAGCAGTTCCCAGGTTGTGGTGGAGCAGTTCTTC. Protein product: CSSSSQVVVEQFF. The V and J genes are TRBV6-2 or TRBV6-3 and TRBJ2-5; D is undetermined. The DNA end lines up better with TRBJ2-1; the J call may be wrong. Germline-derived CDR1 and CDR2 are MNHEY and SVGEGT. CDR3 length: 13 amino acids.

This clonotype was observed many times. The chain has TRBV6-1 and TRBJ2-5; 7 bases line up with TRBD2. Germline-derived CDR1 and CDR2 are MNHNS and SASEGT. V was clipped by 5 bases and J by 2 bases; unmatched bases: 5. This CDR3 is 14 amino acids long. CDR3 protein: CASSPWGGQETQYF. The CDR3 bases are TGTGCCAGCAGTCCATGGGGGGGGCAAGAGACCCAGTACTTC.

The chain is built from TRBV27 and TRBJ2-5; D is uncertain. CDR1 is MNHEY, CDR2 SMNVEV, per germline (reference sequence). This CDR3 is built from 13 residues. V lost 6 bases, J lost 7 bases, and 15 bases lay in between. CDR3 DNA: TGTGCCAGCAGAGAATCCGTGGGATTGACCCAGTACTTC. As protein: CASRESVGLTQYF.

Note on this clonotype: Only one base separates this from a far larger clonotype, so it likely reflects a read error. This chain uses TRBV6-2 or TRBV6-3 with TRBJ2-7; 8 nucleotides agree with TRBD1. CDR1 MNHEY and CDR2 SVGEGT come from the germline V gene. J was trimmed by 5 bases and V by 7 bases; bases with no gene match: 10. The CDR3 sequence is 14 residues long. The CDR3, as DNA: TGTGCCAGCATACCCGGACAGGGACGTCACGAGCAGTACTTC. It specifies CASIPGQGRHEQYF.

Sample share makes this clonotype medium-sized. The rearrangement uses TRBV6-5 and TRBJ2-7; 7 bases are a match to TRBD1. Trimming removed 3 bases from V and 0 bases from J; junction bases left unmatched: 8. The CDR3 runs to 16 residues. Looked up from germline, CDR1 is MNHEY and CDR2 is SVGAGI. The CDR3 sequence: CASSYLDRSSSYEQYF. In nucleotides, the CDR3 is TGTGCCAGCAGTTATCTGGACAGGTCGAGCTCCTACGAGCAGTACTTC.

This clonotype was seen many times. This chain links TRBV20-1 with TRBJ2-5; 10 bases agree with TRBD2. The CDR3 has 13 residues. Trimming took 6 bases from V and 7 from J; bases not matched to a gene: 8. CDR1 is DFQATT, CDR2 SNEGSKA, per germline (reference sequence). The CDR3 DNA reads as TGCAGTGCCCCGACTAGCGGGTCGCGGACCCAGTACTTC. Protein sequence: CSAPTSGSRTQYF.

In regard to this clonotype: A far bigger clonotype differs at one base, so this is likely a read error. The chain carries TRBV20-1 and TRBJ2-5; 10 nucleotides align to TRBD2. The end of the DNA is better explained by TRBJ2-1, so the J call may be wrong. Germline V gives CDR1 DFQATT, CDR2 SNEGSKA (reference sequence). The CDR3 covers 15 residues. The CDR3 coding sequence is TGCAGCGCTAGACTTCCGGGACTAGCGTCCAATGAGCAGTTCTTC. Translation gives CSARLPGLASNEQFF.

V usage is TRBV7-9 and J usage is TRBJ2-3, with 8 bases identical to TRBD2. Losses at the gene ends were 10 bases for V and 3 bases for J; bases not matched to a gene: 18. The CDR3 totals 17 residues. The germline V gene has CDR1 SEHNR and CDR2 FQNEAQ (reference sequence). CDR3 in DNA: TGTGCCATCATCTTAGTCGCCGGGACTAGGTTGACAGATACGCAGTATTTT. This sequence encodes CAIILVAGTRLTDTQYF.

Many counts were recorded for this clonotype. This rearrangement joins TRBV3-2 to TRBJ2-1; TRBD2 was called by the table and not checked on the DNA. TRBV3-2 is flagged as a pseudogene. The CDR3 extends over 16 amino acids. The CDR3 loop is CASSLTSGNSYNEQFF. In DNA form, the CDR3 reads TGTGCCAGCAGCCTGACTAGCGGGAACTCCTACAATGAGCAGTTCTTC.

There are many counts of this clonotype. This chain joins TRBV27 and TRBJ2-7; 9 positions match TRBD1. CDR3 length: 15 residues. The V gene end was trimmed by 6 bases and the J gene end by 2 bases; junction bases not matched to a gene: 8. CDR1 is MNHEY, CDR2 SMNVEV, per germline (reference sequence). The DNA for the CDR3 is TGTGCCAGCAGACGACCGGGACAGGGTGCCTACGAGCAGTACTTC. Residues: CASRRPGQGAYEQYF.

This clonotype has ten or more counts. V usage is TRBV5-5 and J usage is TRBJ2-3; 9 nucleotides match TRBD2. The CDR3 has 16 residues. Losses at the gene ends were 0 bases for V and 4 bases for J; bases not matched to a gene: 6. CDR1 SGHKS and CDR2 YYEKEE come from the germline V gene (reference sequence). The CDR3 here is CASSLELSGRSDTQYF. The CDR3 region has the DNA TGTGCCAGCAGCTTGGAGCTTAGCGGGAGATCAGATACGCAGTATTTT.

This clonotype was counted ten times or more. This chain uses TRBV5-1 with TRBJ2-7; 8 bases map to TRBD2. Germline CDR1 SGHRS, CDR2 YFSETQ. This CDR3 region has 17 residues. Germline trimming cut 2 bases from V and 3 bases from J; bases unmatched to any gene: 13. This chain's CDR3 is CASSLALHSGMSYEQYF. The CDR3 coding sequence is TGCGCCAGCAGCTTAGCCCTTCATAGCGGGATGAGCTACGAGCAGTACTTC.

This clonotype came up once. The rearrangement links TRBV6-2 or TRBV6-3 to TRBJ1-5, with 7 bases identical to TRBD1. This CDR3 comprises 14 residues. V lost 9 bases and J lost 6; bases outside the gene matches: 11. Germline loops: CDR1 MNHEY, CDR2 SVGEGT. The CDR3 DNA sequence: TGTGCCAGAAGCACTAACAGGGGAGGTCAGCCCCAGCATTTT. Translating gives CARSTNRGGQPQHF.

This clonotype ranks as medium-sized. The rearrangement links TRBV11-3 to TRBJ1-2, with 8 nucleotides matching TRBD1. Germline CDR1 and CDR2: SGHNT and YENEEA. Germline trimming cut 2 bases from V and 5 bases from J; bases unmatched to any gene: 10. This CDR3 has 16 amino acids. The CDR3 DNA follows: TGTGCCAGCAGCTTACCGGACAGGGTCGATAGGTATGGCTACACCTTC. Translated, it gives CASSLPDRVDRYGYTF. Looking up the rest from reference TRBV11-3 and TRBJ1-2 gives the full variable domain: EAGVVQSPRYKIIEKKQPVAFWCNPISGHNTLYWYLQNLGQGPELLIRYENEEAVDDSQLPKDRFSAERLKGVDSTLKIQPAELGDSAVYLCASSLPDRVDRYGYTFGSGTRLTVV.

There are many counts of this clonotype. This sequence joins TRBV7-6 and TRBJ2-1, with D perhaps matching TRBD1 (5 bases). Per germline, CDR1 SGHVS and CDR2 FNYEAQ. The CDR3 is 15 residues long. V was shortened by 2 bases and J by 5 bases, with 13 bases between the two germline ends. The CDR3 spells CASSLSRVGNNEQFF. The CDR3 DNA sequence: TGTGCCAGCAGCTTATCCAGGGTAGGCAACAATGAGCAGTTCTTC.

The chain couples TRBV9 to TRBJ2-7; 7 bases map to TRBD1. CDR3 length: 14 amino acids. With 4 bases clipped from V and 9 bases from J, the junction kept 13 bases outside the gene matches. From germline, CDR1 is SGDLS and CDR2 YYNGEE. The CDR3 DNA reads as TGTGCCAGCAGCTTCGCCGTGACAGGGAGATGGCAGTACTTC. Translation: CASSFAVTGRWQYF.

As to this clonotype: It differs at one base from a far larger clone, so likely a read error. The chain recombines TRBV6-8 with TRBJ1-1; D is uncertain. The germline V gene encodes CDR1 MNHGY and CDR2 SAAAGT. The CDR3 is made up of 13 amino acids. Deletions cut 7 bases from V and 0 bases from J, with 9 bases between. CDR3 nucleotides: TGTGCCAGCATCTGGGAGGTGAACACTGAAGCTTTCTTT. It is translated as CASIWEVNTEAFF.

This chain uses TRBV11-3 with TRBJ2-6, with TRBD1 matching over 8 bases. V shed 5 bases, J shed 8 bases, and the junction held 8 bases outside the gene matches. This CDR3 is 15 amino acids long. CDR1 and CDR2 (germline): SGHNT, YENEEA. The CDR3 DNA sequence: TGTGCCAGCAGCCCGGGACAGGCCTACCCCAACGTCCTGACTTTC. This codes for CASSPGQAYPNVLTF.

This clonotype was picked up many times. The rearrangement uses TRBV5-6 and TRBJ1-4; D gene uncertain. CDR3 length equals 13 residues. V gave up 1 base and J gave up 7 bases, with 8 bases separating them. In germline, CDR1 is SGHDT, CDR2 YYEEEE. The CDR3 nucleotides are TGTGCCAGCAGCTTGATCGCCGGTGAAAAACTGTTTTTT. Amino acids: CASSLIAGEKLFF.

This clonotype was detected ten times or more. This chain's CDR3 is CASSSLSGGATDTQYF. As DNA, the CDR3 is TGTGCCAGCAGTTCCCTTAGCGGGGGGGCCACAGATACGCAGTATTTT. V gene TRBV6-2 or TRBV6-3 combines with J gene TRBJ2-3; 11 positions match TRBD2. Germline V gene sequence: CDR1 MNHEY, CDR2 SVGEGT. After removal of 4 bases from V and 2 bases from J, the junction contained 5 bases not matched to a gene. The CDR3 length is 16 residues.

This clonotype was recorded at least ten times. The chain carries TRBV2 and TRBJ1-1; weak D call: TRBD1 (5 bases). Germline CDR1 reads SNHLY; CDR2 reads FYNNEI. V dropped 8 bases and J dropped 1 base, with 17 bases sitting between them. CDR3 length: 15 residues. The DNA for the CDR3 is TGTGCCAGCCCCAGTCAGGGATTGACGAACACTGAAGCTTTCTTT. It translates to CASPSQGLTNTEAFF.

The genes are TRBV27 and TRBJ2-2; the D gene could be TRBD1 or TRBD2 (5 bases each). The V end lost 8 bases, the J end lost 7 bases, and 20 bases lay between the germline ends. Germline-derived CDR1 and CDR2 are MNHEY and SMNVEV (reference sequence). The CDR3 contains 15 residues. CDR3 in DNA: TGTGCCAGCGGGGGTGGGGGTTCGCAGCACGGGGAGCTGTTTTTT. This codes for CASGGGGSQHGELFF.

By its share, this clonotype is medium-sized. CDR3 protein: CASRGTTYTGELFF. DNA of the CDR3: TGTGCCAGCAGGGGGACTACTTACACCGGGGAGCTGTTTTTT. This chain uses TRBV12-3 or TRBV12-4 with TRBJ2-2; TRBD2 matches 7 bases. V shed 6 bases and J 3 bases; nucleotides not matched to a gene: 4. The CDR3 loop spans 14 amino acids.

In regard to this clonotype: At one boundary the junction diverges from the germline segment, which might be a read error. This chain links TRBV7-2 with TRBJ2-3; a possible D gene is TRBD1 (6 bases). CDR3 length: 17 amino acids. The germline V gene has CDR1 SGHTA and CDR2 FQGNSA. The CDR3 spells CASILVPSGGPHGTQYF. DNA of the CDR3: TGTGCCAGCATCTTAGTGCCATCTGGGGGCCCCCATGGTACGCAGTATTTT.